Sequencing of this T cell receptor (beta chain) was carried out in a study of PD-1 blockade in classical Hodgkin lymphoma. Remarks on this clone: Its antigen is unknown.

Time point reported: newly diagnosed, previously untreated cHL patient sample. Study conclusions and caveats: It was reported that newly diagnosed patients had less baseline TCR diversity than healthy donors.

The CDR3 extends over 12 amino acids. The germline V gene encodes CDR1 MGHDK and CDR2 SYGVNS. V lost 7 bases to trimming and J lost 7 bases, with 8 bases between them. TCRdb keeps only in-frame clones here, not all; method: immunoSEQ multiplex PCR. Here the sample spans about 16,000 clones, 70% to 90% being singletons. The clonotype originates from a human donor with classical Hodgkin lymphoma. V gene TRBV25-1 combines with J gene TRBJ1-6; D gene ambiguous. Source material: peripheral blood mononuclear cells (PBMCs). The CDR3 nucleotides are TGTGCCAGCACACGAGGGAATTCACCCCTCCACTTT. This gives the protein CASTRGNSPLHF. Variable domain in full (rest from reference TRBV25-1 and TRBJ1-6): EADIYQTPRYLVIGTGKKITLECSQTMGHDKMYWYQQDPGMELHLIHYSYGVNSTEKGDLSSESTVSRIRTEHFPLTLESARPSHTSQYLCASTRGNSPLHFGNGTRLTVT.